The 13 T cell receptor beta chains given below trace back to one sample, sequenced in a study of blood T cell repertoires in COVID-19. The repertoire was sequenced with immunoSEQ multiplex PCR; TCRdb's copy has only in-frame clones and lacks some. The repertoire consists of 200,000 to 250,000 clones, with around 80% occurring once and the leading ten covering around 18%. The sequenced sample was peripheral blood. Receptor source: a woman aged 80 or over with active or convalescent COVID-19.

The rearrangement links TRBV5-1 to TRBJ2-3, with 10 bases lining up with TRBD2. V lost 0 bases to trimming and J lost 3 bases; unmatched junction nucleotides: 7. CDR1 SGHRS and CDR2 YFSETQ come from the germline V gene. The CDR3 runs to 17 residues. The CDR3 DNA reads TGCGCCAGCAGCTTGGGACTAGCGGGCCGAACTACAGATACGCAGTATTTT. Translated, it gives CASSLGLAGRTTDTQYF.

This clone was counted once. CDR3 residues: CAWSVPTFGLARTGELFF. The CDR3 coding sequence is TGTGCCTGGAGTGTACCCACCTTTGGACTAGCCCGCACCGGGGAGCTGTTTTTT. V gene TRBV30 combines with J gene TRBJ2-2; TRBD2 matches 8 bases. Germline CDR1 GTSNPN, CDR2 SVGIG (reference sequence). Trimming at V came to 0 bases and at J to 4 bases, leaving 13 bases not matched to a gene. The CDR3 totals 18 residues.

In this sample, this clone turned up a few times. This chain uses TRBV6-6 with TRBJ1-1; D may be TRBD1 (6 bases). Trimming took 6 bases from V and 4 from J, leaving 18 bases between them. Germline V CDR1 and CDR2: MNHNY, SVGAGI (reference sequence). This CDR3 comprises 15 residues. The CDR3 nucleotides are TGTGCCAGCAGCCGAACTTCGACAGGAGGCACTGAAGCTTTCTTT. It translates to CASSRTSTGGTEAFF.

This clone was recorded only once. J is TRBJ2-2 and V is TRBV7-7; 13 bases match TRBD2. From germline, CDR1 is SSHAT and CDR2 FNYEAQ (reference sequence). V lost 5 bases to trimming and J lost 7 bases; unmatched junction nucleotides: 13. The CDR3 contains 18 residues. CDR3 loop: CASSKMGTSGKGFGELFF. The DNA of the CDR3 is TGTGCCAGCAGCAAGATGGGGACTAGCGGGAAAGGGTTCGGGGAGCTGTTTTTT.

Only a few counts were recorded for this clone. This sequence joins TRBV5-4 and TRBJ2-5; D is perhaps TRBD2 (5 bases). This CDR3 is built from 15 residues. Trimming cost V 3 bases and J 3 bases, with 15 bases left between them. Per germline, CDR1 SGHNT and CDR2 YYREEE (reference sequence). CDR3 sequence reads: CASSYYFPGKETQYF. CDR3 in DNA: TGTGCCAGCAGCTACTACTTCCCGGGGAAAGAGACCCAGTACTTC.

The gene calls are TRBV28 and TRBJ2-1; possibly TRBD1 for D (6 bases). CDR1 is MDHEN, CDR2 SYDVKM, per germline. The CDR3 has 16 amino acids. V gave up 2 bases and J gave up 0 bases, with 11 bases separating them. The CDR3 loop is CASSLEGGSSYNEQFF. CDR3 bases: TGTGCCAGCAGTTTAGAAGGGGGAAGCTCCTACAATGAGCAGTTCTTC.

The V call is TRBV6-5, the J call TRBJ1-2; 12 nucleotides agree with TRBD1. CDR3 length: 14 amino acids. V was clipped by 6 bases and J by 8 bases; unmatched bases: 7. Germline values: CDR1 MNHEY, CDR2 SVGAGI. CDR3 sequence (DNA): TGTGCCAGCAGGGTGGGACAGGGGGCGCCCGGCTACACCTTC. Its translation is CASRVGQGAPGYTF.

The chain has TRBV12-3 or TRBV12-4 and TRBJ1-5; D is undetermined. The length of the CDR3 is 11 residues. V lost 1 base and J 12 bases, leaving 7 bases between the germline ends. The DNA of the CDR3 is TGTGCCAGCAGTTTAGGGGAGTACCAGCATTTT. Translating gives CASSLGEYQHF.

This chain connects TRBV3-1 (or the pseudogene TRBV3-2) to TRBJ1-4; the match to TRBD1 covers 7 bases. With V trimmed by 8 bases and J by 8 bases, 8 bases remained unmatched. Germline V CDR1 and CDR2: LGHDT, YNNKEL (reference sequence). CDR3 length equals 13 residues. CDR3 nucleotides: TGTGCCAGCGGACGACAGGGAGCCGAAAAACTGTTTTTT. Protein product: CASGRQGAEKLFF.

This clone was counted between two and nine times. CDR3 sequence: CASSDYREGWDQPQHF. The CDR3 DNA reads TGTGCCAGCAGTGATTACAGGGAGGGGTGGGATCAGCCCCAGCATTTT. V usage is TRBV2 and J usage is TRBJ1-5, with D possibly TRBD1 on 6 matching bases. V lost 3 bases and J 5 bases, leaving 17 bases between the germline ends. The length of the CDR3 is 16 residues. Germline CDR1 reads SNHLY; CDR2 reads FYNNEI.

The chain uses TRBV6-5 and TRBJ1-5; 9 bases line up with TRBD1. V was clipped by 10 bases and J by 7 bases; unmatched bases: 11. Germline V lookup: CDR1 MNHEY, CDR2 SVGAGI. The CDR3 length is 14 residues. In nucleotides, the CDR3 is TGTGCCACCACAGGGGGCGGACACGGCCAGCCCCAGCATTTT. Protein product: CATTGGGHGQPQHF.

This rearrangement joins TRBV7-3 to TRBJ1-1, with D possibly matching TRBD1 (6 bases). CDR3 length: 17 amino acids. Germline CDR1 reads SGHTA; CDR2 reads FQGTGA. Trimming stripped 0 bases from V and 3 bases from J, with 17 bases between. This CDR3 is CASSLTGGAPRDTEAFF. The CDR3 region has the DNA TGTGCCAGCAGCTTAACCGGGGGGGCCCCTAGGGACACTGAAGCTTTCTTT.

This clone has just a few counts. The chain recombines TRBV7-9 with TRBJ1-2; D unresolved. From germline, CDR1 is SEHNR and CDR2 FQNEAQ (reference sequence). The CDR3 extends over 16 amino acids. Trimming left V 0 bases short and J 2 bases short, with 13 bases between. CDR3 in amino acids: CASSLARQIGNYGYTF. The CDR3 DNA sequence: TGTGCCAGCAGCTTAGCTCGTCAGATCGGGAACTATGGCTACACCTTC.